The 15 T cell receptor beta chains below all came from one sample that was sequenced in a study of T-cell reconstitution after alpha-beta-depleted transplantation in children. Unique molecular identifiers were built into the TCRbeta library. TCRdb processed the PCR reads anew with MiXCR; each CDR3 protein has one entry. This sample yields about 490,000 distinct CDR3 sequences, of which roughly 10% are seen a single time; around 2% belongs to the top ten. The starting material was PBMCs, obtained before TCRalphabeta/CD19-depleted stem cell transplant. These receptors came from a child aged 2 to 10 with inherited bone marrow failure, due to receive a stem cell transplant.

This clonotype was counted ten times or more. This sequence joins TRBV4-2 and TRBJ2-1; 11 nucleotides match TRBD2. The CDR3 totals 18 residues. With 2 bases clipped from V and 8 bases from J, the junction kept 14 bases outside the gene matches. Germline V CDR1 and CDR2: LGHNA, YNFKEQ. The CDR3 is CASSQTPTSGGQGDEQFF. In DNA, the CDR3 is TGTGCCAGCAGCCAAACTCCAACTAGCGGGGGCCAAGGGGATGAGCAGTTCTTC.

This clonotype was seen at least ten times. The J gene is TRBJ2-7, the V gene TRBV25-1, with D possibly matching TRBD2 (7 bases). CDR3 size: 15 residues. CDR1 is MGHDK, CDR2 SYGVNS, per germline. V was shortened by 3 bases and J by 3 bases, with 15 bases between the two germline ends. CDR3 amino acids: CASSDEGEGNYEQYF. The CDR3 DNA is TGTGCCAGCAGTGATGAGGGGGAGGGAAACTACGAGCAGTACTTC.

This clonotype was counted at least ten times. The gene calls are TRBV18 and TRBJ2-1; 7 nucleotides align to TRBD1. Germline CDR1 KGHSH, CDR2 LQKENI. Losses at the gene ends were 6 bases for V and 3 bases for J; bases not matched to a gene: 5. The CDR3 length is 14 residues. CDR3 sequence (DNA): TGTGCCAGCTCCAGGGGGTGGGACTACAATGAGCAGTTCTTC. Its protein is CASSRGWDYNEQFF.

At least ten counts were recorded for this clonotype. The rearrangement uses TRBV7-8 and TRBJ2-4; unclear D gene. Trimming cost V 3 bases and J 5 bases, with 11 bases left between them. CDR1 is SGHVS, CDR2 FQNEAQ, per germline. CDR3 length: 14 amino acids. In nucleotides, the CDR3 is TGTGCCAGCAGCTTCGCAGGTTCCGAAAACATTCAGTACTTC. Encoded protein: CASSFAGSENIQYF.

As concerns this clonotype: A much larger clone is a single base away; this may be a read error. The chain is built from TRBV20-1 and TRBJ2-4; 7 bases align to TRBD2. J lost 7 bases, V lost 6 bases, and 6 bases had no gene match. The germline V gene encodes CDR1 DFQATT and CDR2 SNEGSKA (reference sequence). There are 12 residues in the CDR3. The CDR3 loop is CSALGLKNIQYF. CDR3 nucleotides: TGCAGTGCCCTGGGACTAAAGAACATTCAGTACTTC.

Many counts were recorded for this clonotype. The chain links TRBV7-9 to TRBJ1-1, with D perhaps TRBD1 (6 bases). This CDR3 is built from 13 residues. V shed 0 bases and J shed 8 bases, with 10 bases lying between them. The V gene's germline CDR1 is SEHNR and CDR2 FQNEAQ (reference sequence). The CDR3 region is CASSLAGAVEAFF. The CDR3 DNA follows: TGTGCCAGCAGCTTAGCGGGGGCGGTCGAAGCTTTCTTT.

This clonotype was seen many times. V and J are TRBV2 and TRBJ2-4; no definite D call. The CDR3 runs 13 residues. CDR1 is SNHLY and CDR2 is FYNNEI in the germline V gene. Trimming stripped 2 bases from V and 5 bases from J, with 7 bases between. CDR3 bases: TGTGCCAGCAGTGAAACCCCCCAAAACATTCAGTACTTC. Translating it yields CASSETPQNIQYF.

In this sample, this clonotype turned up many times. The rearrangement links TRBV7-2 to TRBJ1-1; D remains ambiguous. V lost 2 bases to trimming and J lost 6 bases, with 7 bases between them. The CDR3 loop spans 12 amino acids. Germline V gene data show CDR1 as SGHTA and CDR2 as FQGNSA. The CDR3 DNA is TGTGCCAGCAGCTTAAGGCGCCCTGAAGCTTTCTTT. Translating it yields CASSLRRPEAFF.

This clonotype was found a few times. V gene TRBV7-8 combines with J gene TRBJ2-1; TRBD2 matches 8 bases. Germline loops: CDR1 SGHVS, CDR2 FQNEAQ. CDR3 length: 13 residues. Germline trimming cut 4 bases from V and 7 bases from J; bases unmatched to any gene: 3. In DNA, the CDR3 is TGTGCCAGCAGCTCGGGACTAGAGAATGAGCAGTTCTTC. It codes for CASSSGLENEQFF.

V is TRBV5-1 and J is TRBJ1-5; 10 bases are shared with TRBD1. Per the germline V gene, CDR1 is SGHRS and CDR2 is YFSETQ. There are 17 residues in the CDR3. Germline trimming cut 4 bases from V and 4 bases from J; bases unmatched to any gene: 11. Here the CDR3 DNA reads TGCGCCAGCAGCGTATGGGGGGGACAGGGGAGGAATCAGCCCCAGCATTTT. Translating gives CASSVWGGQGRNQPQHF.

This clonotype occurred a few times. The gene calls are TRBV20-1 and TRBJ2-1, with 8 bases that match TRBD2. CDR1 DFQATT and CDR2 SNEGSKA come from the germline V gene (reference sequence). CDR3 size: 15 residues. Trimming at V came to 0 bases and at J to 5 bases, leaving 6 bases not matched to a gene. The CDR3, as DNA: TGCAGTGCTAGAGATCTCGGGGGGGGGGACAATGAGCAGTTCTTC. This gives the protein CSARDLGGGDNEQFF.

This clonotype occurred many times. The CDR3 loop is CASRTGWSYEQYF. DNA for the CDR3: TGTGCCAGCAGGACAGGGTGGTCCTACGAGCAGTACTTC. The V call is TRBV12-3 or TRBV12-4, the J call TRBJ2-7; 7 positions match TRBD1. V lost 6 bases to trimming and J lost 1 base; unmatched junction nucleotides: 3. This CDR3 region has 13 residues.

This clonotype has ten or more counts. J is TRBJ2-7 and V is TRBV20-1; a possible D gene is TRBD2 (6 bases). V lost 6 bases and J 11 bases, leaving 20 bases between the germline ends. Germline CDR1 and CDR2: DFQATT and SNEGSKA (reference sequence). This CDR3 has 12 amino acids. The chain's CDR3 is CSAASGPLMEYF. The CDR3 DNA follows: TGCAGTGCGGCCAGCGGGCCCTTAATGGAGTACTTC.

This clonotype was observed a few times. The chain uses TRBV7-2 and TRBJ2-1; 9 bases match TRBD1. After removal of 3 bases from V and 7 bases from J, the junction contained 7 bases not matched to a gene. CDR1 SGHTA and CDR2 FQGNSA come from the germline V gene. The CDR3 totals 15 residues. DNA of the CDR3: TGTGCCAGCAGCTTGGACAGGGGCTATAGGAATGAGCAGTTCTTC. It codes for CASSLDRGYRNEQFF. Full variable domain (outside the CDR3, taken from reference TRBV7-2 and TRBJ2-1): GAGVSQSPSNKVTEKGKDVELRCDPISGHTALYWYRQSLGQGLEFLIYFQGNSAPDKSGLPSDRFSAERTGGSVSTLTIQRTQQEDSAVYLCASSLDRGYRNEQFFGPGTRLTVL.

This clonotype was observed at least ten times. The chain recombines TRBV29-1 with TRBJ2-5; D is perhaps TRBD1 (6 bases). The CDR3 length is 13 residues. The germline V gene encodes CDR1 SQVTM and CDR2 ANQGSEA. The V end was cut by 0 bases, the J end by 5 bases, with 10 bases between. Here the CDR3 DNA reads TGCAGCGTTGAAGAACAGGGACACGAGACCCAGTACTTC. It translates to CSVEEQGHETQYF.